The 27 T cell receptor beta chains below were found in one sample sequenced in a study of blood T cell repertoires in COVID-19 (dated by TCRdb to the early 2020s). The receptor library was made with the immunoSEQ multiplex PCR assay. The source is immuneACCESS, and TCRdb retained only in-frame sequences with V and J called. Part of the clones is not carried over; for the studies checked, unresolved V genes explain less than half of this, and the remainder is unexplained. This sample has 400,000 or so clones in its table, and around 87% of those were observed once. The ten largest clones take up more than 1.5% of the sample. The sequenced sample consisted of PBMCs or T cells enriched from blood (not recorded which). These receptors came from a man between 40 and 49 years old in a cohort exposed to, infected with or recovered from COVID-19 (not recorded which).

As regards this clone: Within the sample, other DNA sequences also encode this same CDR3. The rearrangement uses TRBV7-9 and TRBJ1-5; TRBD1 aligns across 8 bases. From germline, CDR1 is SEHNR and CDR2 FQNEAQ (reference sequence). The CDR3 covers 13 residues. J was trimmed by 7 bases and V by 4 bases; bases with no gene match: 3. In DNA form, the CDR3 reads TGTGCCAGCAGCTCGACAGGGGACCAGCCCCAGCATTTT. This codes for CASSSTGDQPQHF.

This rearrangement joins TRBV10-1 to TRBJ2-1; 7 bases match TRBD2. The CDR3 totals 13 residues. The V and J ends lost 6 bases and 8 bases, in that order; junction bases with no gene match: 7. Per the germline V gene, CDR1 is WNHNN and CDR2 is SYGVQD (reference sequence). The CDR3 spells CASSSGRSDEQFF. The DNA of the CDR3 is TGCGCCAGCAGCTCCGGGAGGTCGGATGAGCAGTTCTTC.

This clone has a handful of counts. The chain is built from TRBV30 and TRBJ1-1; D gene ambiguous. The CDR3 extends over 14 amino acids. V was clipped by 0 bases and J by 6 bases, with 14 bases between them. Germline V gene sequence: CDR1 GTSNPN, CDR2 SVGIG (reference sequence). The CDR3 region is CAWSVLGSRAEAFF. In DNA form, the CDR3 reads TGTGCCTGGAGTGTTCTCGGGAGTCGGGCTGAAGCTTTCTTT. The entire variable domain, with the rest obtained from reference TRBV30 and TRBJ1-1, is as follows: SQTIHQWPATLVQPVGSPLSLECTVEGTSNPNLYWYRQAAGRGLQLLFYSVGIGQISSEVPQNLSASRPQDRQFILSSKKLLLSDSGFYLCAWSVLGSRAEAFFGQGTRLTVV.

The chain joins TRBV3-1 (or the pseudogene TRBV3-2) to TRBJ1-2, with TRBD1 matching over 11 bases. The CDR3 has 19 residues. V lost 4 bases, J lost 0 bases, and 13 bases stayed unmatched. CDR1 is LGHDT and CDR2 is YNNKEL in the germline V gene (reference sequence). The CDR3 coding sequence is TGTGCCAGCAGCCGAAGGACCGGGACAGGGGGTTCTACTAACTATGGCTACACCTTC. It encodes CASSRRTGTGGSTNYGYTF.

The rearrangement links TRBV5-4 to TRBJ2-5, with no clear D. CDR1 is SGHNT and CDR2 is YYREEE in the germline V gene (reference sequence). Between the trimmed V and J ends, which lost 2 bases and 8 bases, there was a span of 10 bases. This CDR3 is 12 amino acids long. The CDR3 region has the DNA TGTGCCAGCAGCTTCGGGTTGGCCACCCAGTACTTC. Translation gives CASSFGLATQYF.

This chain links TRBV5-1 with TRBJ1-1; D not resolved. CDR3 length equals 15 residues. Trimming shortened V by 0 bases and J by 0 bases, and 9 bases separated the two germline ends. Germline V gene sequence: CDR1 SGHRS, CDR2 YFSETQ. The DNA of the CDR3 is TGCGCCAGCAGCTTGGGTCCGGGTATGAACACTGAAGCTTTCTTT. Translating gives CASSLGPGMNTEAFF. Full variable domain (missing parts from reference TRBV5-1 and TRBJ1-1): KAGVTQTPRYLIKTRGQQVTLSCSPISGHRSVSWYQQTPGQGLQFLFEYFSETQRNKGNFPGRFSGRQFSNSRSEMNVSTLELGDSALYLCASSLGPGMNTEAFFGQGTRLTVV.

The CDR3 is CAWKGLASSYNSPLHF. The CDR3 DNA sequence: TGTGCCTGGAAAGGGTTAGCGAGCTCCTATAATTCACCCCTCCACTTT. The J gene is TRBJ1-6, the V gene TRBV30, with unresolved D. Looked up from germline, CDR1 is GTSNPN and CDR2 is SVGIG (reference sequence). The CDR3 extends over 16 amino acids. Trimming left V 4 bases short and J 0 bases short, with 13 bases between.

The chain couples TRBV15 to TRBJ2-2, with 10 bases lining up with TRBD2. This CDR3 contains 15 residues. Germline lookup yields CDR1 LNHNV and CDR2 YYDKDF (reference sequence). Trimming at V came to 4 bases and at J to 5 bases, leaving 4 bases not matched to a gene. CDR3 loop: CATSTSGSGTGELFF. CDR3 sequence (DNA): TGTGCCACCAGCACTAGCGGGAGCGGTACCGGGGAGCTGTTTTTT. Variable domain in full (rest from reference TRBV15 and TRBJ2-2): DAMVIQNPRYQVTQFGKPVTLSCSQTLNHNVMYWYQQKSSQAPKLLFHYYDKDFNNEADTPDNFQSRRPNTSFCFLDIRSPGLGDTAMYLCATSTSGSGTGELFFGEGSRLTVL.

The rearrangement uses TRBV6-5 and TRBJ1-6; 10 nucleotides align to TRBD1. The ends lost 6 bases at V and 7 bases at J; junction bases unmatched: 6. The germline V gene has CDR1 MNHEY and CDR2 SVGAGI. The CDR3 spans 15 residues. CDR3 DNA: TGTGCCAGCAGCGGGGGACAGGGGACGAATTCACCCCTCCACTTT. It translates to CASSGGQGTNSPLHF.

The chain links TRBV10-1 to TRBJ1-5, with D possibly matching TRBD1 (6 bases). V was clipped by 3 bases and J by 7 bases, with 10 bases between them. There are 13 residues in the CDR3. Germline values: CDR1 WNHNN, CDR2 SYGVQD (reference sequence). CDR3 in DNA: TGCGCCAGCAGTGATTCAGGGGACCAGCCCCAGCATTTT. Its protein product is CASSDSGDQPQHF.

The chain is built from TRBV5-1 and TRBJ2-1, with a possible D match to TRBD2 (6 bases). This CDR3 has 15 amino acids. Germline-derived CDR1 and CDR2 are SGHRS and YFSETQ. Deletions cut 0 bases from V and 10 bases from J, with 17 bases between. The CDR3 nucleotides are TGCGCCAGCAGCTTGGGCCTGACACTAGCTTTAGAGCAGTTCTTC. Translation gives CASSLGLTLALEQFF. The full variable domain, in which reference TRBV5-1 and TRBJ2-1 provide the parts outside the CDR3, is KAGVTQTPRYLIKTRGQQVTLSCSPISGHRSVSWYQQTPGQGLQFLFEYFSETQRNKGNFPGRFSGRQFSNSRSEMNVSTLELGDSALYLCASSLGLTLALEQFFGPGTRLTVL.

The chain couples TRBV6-6 to TRBJ2-1; 7 positions match TRBD2. CDR1 is MNHNY, CDR2 SVGAGI, per germline (reference sequence). CDR3 length: 16 amino acids. Trimming removed 9 bases from V and 3 bases from J; junction bases left unmatched: 14. In nucleotides, the CDR3 is TGTGCCAGTGCGCTCCTCGGACTAGTAAACTACAATGAGCAGTTCTTC. Translating it yields CASALLGLVNYNEQFF.

The chain employs TRBV24-1 and TRBJ2-1, with unresolved D. The CDR3 has 17 residues. The germline gives CDR1 KGHDR, CDR2 SFDVKD. V gave up 4 bases and J gave up 0 bases, with 15 bases separating them. The CDR3 sequence is CATSDSPTRNSYNEQFF. The DNA for the CDR3 is TGTGCCACCAGTGACTCCCCAACAAGAAACTCCTACAATGAGCAGTTCTTC.

This clone was seen only once. This sequence joins TRBV5-4 and TRBJ2-7; D is unclear. Germline V gene lookup returns CDR1 SGHNT and CDR2 YYREEE (reference sequence). CDR3 length equals 14 residues. Trimming took off 0 bases at V and 0 bases at J, with 7 bases between the two ends. CDR3 loop: CASSLDSHSYEQYF. For the CDR3, the DNA is TGTGCCAGCAGCTTGGACAGTCACTCCTACGAGCAGTACTTC.

The chain joins TRBV5-1 to TRBJ2-7; TRBD2 aligns across 13 bases. This CDR3 has 17 amino acids. The germline gives CDR1 SGHRS, CDR2 YFSETQ. V trimming: 3 bases; J trimming: 4 bases; junction bases outside the gene matches: 10. The CDR3 here is CASSSRTSGSVGYEQYF. CDR3 in DNA: TGCGCCAGCAGCTCCAGGACTAGCGGGAGTGTCGGGTACGAGCAGTACTTC.

J is TRBJ1-2 and V is TRBV7-9; a weak D match, TRBD1 (5 bases). This CDR3 has 16 residues. The V gene lost 2 bases and the J gene lost 2 bases, with 15 bases spanning the gap. CDR1 is SEHNR, CDR2 FQNEAQ, per germline (reference sequence). CDR3: CASSLLFSGFNYGYTF. CDR3 coding DNA: TGTGCCAGCAGCTTACTATTCTCAGGGTTCAACTATGGCTACACCTTC.

For this clone: The sample contains more than one DNA sequence encoding this CDR3. V is TRBV3-1 (or the pseudogene TRBV3-2) and J is TRBJ2-3, with 13 bases aligning to TRBD2. Germline loops: CDR1 LGHDT, CDR2 YNNKEL (reference sequence). This CDR3 has 16 residues. Trimming took 4 bases from V and 6 from J; bases not matched to a gene: 7. The CDR3 DNA reads TGTGCCAGCAGCCCCCGGACTAGCGGGAGAGGGGATACGCAGTATTTT. Protein sequence: CASSPRTSGRGDTQYF.

V usage is TRBV7-3 and J usage is TRBJ2-2; possibly TRBD1 for D (6 bases). Trimming pared 2 bases from V and 5 bases from J, leaving 12 bases between. CDR3 length: 15 residues. The germline gives CDR1 SGHTA, CDR2 FQGTGA. The CDR3 sequence is CASSLSSRGTGELFF. CDR3 bases: TGTGCCAGCAGCTTATCGTCCAGGGGAACCGGGGAGCTGTTTTTT.

J is TRBJ2-7 and V is TRBV5-1; tentatively, D is TRBD1 (6 bases). CDR1 is SGHRS, CDR2 YFSETQ, per germline. Between the trimmed V and J ends, which lost 4 bases and 3 bases, there was a span of 14 bases. This CDR3 has 14 residues. CDR3 nucleotides: TGCGCCAGCAGCCCGACCTTAGGGGGCTACGAGCAGTACTTC. Protein product: CASSPTLGGYEQYF.

This chain uses TRBV25-1 with TRBJ2-3, with 10 bases that match TRBD2. Trimming removed 4 bases from V and 6 bases from J; junction bases left unmatched: 7. The CDR3 has 15 amino acids. The germline gives CDR1 MGHDK, CDR2 SYGVNS. CDR3 bases: TGTGCCAGCAGTGTTTCTAGCGGGAGTAGGGATACGCAGTATTTT. This codes for CASSVSSGSRDTQYF.

This clone was seen only once. This chain links TRBV19 with TRBJ2-3; D might be TRBD1 (6 bases). Germline-derived CDR1 and CDR2 are LNHDA and SQIVND (reference sequence). The CDR3 has 15 amino acids. V dropped 4 bases and J dropped 4 bases, with 15 bases sitting between them. The CDR3 here is CASSRTVEFADTQYF. DNA of the CDR3: TGTGCCAGTAGTAGGACAGTTGAATTCGCAGATACGCAGTATTTT.

Worth noting for this clone: Other DNA variants within this sample encode the same CDR3. The rearrangement joins TRBV5-4 to TRBJ1-4; D is uncertain. The CDR3 is 15 amino acids. The germline V gene encodes CDR1 SGHNT and CDR2 YYREEE (reference sequence). V lost 0 bases, J lost 0 bases, and 6 bases lay in between. CDR3 sequence reads: CASSLGGSTNEKLFF. In nucleotides, the CDR3 is TGTGCCAGCAGCTTGGGAGGTTCAACTAATGAAAAACTGTTTTTT. The whole variable domain, filled in from reference TRBV5-4 and TRBJ1-4, reads ETGVTQSPTHLIKTRGQQVTLRCSSQSGHNTVSWYQQALGQGPQFIFQYYREEENGRGNFPPRFSGLQFPNYSSELNVNALELDDSALYLCASSLGGSTNEKLFFGSGTQLSVL.

The rearrangement links TRBV27 to TRBJ2-3; 8 bases are a match to TRBD2. V lost 9 bases, J lost 1 base, and 12 bases stayed unmatched. Germline V gene lookup returns CDR1 MNHEY and CDR2 SMNVEV (reference sequence). The CDR3 is made up of 16 amino acids. CDR3 in amino acids: CAREPLETSGTDTQYF. The DNA for the CDR3 is TGTGCCAGAGAGCCCCTAGAGACTAGCGGCACAGATACGCAGTATTTT.

The gene calls are TRBV9 and TRBJ2-3; D remains unclear. This CDR3 is built from 13 residues. Germline V lookup: CDR1 SGDLS, CDR2 YYNGEE. With 2 bases removed from V and 8 bases from J, the gap between germline ends came to 12 bases. The CDR3 coding sequence is TGTGCCAGCAGCGTTCCCTCTGGGCGTACGCAGTATTTT. Translating it yields CASSVPSGRTQYF.

This rearrangement joins TRBV10-3 to TRBJ2-7, with 9 nucleotides matching TRBD2. This CDR3 is 16 amino acids long. V dropped 0 bases and J dropped 1; count of bases not matched to a gene: 4. The V gene's germline CDR1 is ENHRY and CDR2 SYGVKD. The CDR3 sequence is CAISESSTSGSYEQYF. The CDR3 nucleotides are TGTGCCATCAGTGAGTCGTCCACTAGCGGGTCCTACGAGCAGTACTTC.

The rearrangement joins TRBV19 to TRBJ1-5; D is undetermined. Per germline, CDR1 LNHDA and CDR2 SQIVND (reference sequence). The V end lost 3 bases, the J end lost 3 bases, and 12 bases lay between the germline ends. The CDR3 sequence is 15 residues long. CDR3 sequence reads: CASSITGGANQPQHF. The CDR3 DNA sequence: TGTGCCAGTAGTATCACCGGCGGAGCCAATCAGCCCCAGCATTTT.

The chain recombines TRBV29-1 with TRBJ1-5; D gene uncertain. CDR1 is SQVTM, CDR2 ANQGSEA, per germline. The CDR3 is 13 amino acids. Trimming took off 6 bases at V and 0 bases at J, with 9 bases between the two ends. The CDR3 here is CSVEENSNQPQHF. The CDR3 coding sequence is TGCAGCGTAGAGGAGAATAGCAATCAGCCCCAGCATTTT.